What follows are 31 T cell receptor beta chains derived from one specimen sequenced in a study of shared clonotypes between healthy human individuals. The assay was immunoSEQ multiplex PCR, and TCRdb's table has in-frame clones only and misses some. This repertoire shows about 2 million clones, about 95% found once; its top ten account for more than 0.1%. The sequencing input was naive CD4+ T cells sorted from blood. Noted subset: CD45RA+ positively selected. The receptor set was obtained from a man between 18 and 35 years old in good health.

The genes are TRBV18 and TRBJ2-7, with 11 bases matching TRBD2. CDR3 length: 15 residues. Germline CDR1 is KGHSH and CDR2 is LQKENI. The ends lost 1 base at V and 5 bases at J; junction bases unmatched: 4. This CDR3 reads CASSPLTSGMHEQYF. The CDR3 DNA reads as TGTGCCAGCTCACCACTGACTAGCGGGATGCACGAGCAGTACTTC.

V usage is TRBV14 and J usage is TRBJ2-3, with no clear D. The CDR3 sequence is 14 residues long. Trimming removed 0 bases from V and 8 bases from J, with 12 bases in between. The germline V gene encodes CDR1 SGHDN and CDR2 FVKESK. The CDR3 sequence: CASSQDLGMGTQYF. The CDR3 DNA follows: TGTGCCAGCAGCCAAGACTTAGGAATGGGTACGCAGTATTTT.

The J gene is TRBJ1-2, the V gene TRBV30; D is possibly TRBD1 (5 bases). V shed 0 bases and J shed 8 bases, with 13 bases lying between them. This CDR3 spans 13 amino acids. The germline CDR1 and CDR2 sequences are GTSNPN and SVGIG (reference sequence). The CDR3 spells CAWSVGAGLGYTF. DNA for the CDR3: TGTGCCTGGAGTGTAGGGGCAGGGTTGGGCTACACCTTC.

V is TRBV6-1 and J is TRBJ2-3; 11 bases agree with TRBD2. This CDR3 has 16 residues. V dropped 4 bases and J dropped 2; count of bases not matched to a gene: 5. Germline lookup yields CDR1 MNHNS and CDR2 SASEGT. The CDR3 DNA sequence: TGTGCCAGCAGTGTTCTAGCGGGGGGTGCCACAGATACGCAGTATTTT. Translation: CASSVLAGGATDTQYF.

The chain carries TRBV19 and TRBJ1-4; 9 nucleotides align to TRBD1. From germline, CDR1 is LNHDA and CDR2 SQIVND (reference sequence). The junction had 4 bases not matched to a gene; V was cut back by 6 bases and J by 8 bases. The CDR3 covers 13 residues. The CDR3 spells CASRTGGSEKLFF. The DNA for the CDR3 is TGTGCCAGTAGGACAGGGGGGAGCGAAAAACTGTTTTTT.

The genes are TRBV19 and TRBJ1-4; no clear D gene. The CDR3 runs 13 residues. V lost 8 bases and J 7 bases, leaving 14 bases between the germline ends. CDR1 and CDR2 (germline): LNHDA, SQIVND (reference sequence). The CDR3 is CASRAASSEKLFF. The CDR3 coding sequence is TGTGCCAGTCGCGCGGCATCTTCTGAAAAACTGTTTTTT.

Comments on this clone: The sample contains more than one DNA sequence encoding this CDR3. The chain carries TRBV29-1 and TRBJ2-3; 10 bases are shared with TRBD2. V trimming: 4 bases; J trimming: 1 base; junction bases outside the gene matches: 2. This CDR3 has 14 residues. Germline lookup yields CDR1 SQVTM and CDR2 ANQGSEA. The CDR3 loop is CSVGLAGGTDTQYF. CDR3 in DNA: TGCAGCGTTGGTCTAGCGGGGGGCACAGATACGCAGTATTTT.

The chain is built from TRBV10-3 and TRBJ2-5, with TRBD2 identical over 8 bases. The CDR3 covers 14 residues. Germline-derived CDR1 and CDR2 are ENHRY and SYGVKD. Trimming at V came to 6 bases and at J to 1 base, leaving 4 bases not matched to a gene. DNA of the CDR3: TGTGCCATCAGCGTCCGGGGGGGCCAAGAGACCCAGTACTTC. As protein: CAISVRGGQETQYF.

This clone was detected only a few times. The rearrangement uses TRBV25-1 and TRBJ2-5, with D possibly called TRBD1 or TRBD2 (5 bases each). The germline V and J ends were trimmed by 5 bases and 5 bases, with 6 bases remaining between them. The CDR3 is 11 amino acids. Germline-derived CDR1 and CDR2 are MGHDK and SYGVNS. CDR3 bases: TGTGCCAGCAGTTGGGGGGAGACCCAGTACTTC. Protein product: CASSWGETQYF.

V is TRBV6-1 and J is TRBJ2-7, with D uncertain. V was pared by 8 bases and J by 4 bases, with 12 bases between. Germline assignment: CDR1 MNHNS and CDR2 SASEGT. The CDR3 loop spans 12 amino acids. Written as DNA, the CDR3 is TGTGCCAGCGGGCGGACCCCTTACGAGCAGTACTTC. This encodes CASGRTPYEQYF.

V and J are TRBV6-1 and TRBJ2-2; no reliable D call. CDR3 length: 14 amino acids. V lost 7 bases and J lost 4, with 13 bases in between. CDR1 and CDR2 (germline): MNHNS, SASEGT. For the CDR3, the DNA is TGTGCCAGCACCCGGGTGGGGTCCACCGGGGAGCTGTTTTTT. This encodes CASTRVGSTGELFF.

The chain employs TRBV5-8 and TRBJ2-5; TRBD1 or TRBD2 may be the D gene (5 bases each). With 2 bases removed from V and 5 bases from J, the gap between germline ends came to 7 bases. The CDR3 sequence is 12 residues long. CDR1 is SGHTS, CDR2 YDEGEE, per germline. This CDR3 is CASSFWGETQYF. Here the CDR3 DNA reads TGTGCCAGCAGCTTCTGGGGGGAGACCCAGTACTTC.

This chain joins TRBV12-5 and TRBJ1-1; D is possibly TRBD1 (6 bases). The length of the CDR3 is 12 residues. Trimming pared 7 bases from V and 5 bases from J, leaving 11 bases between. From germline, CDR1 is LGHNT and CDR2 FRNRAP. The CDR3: CASAGGATEAFF. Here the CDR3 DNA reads TGTGCTAGTGCGGGGGGCGCAACTGAAGCTTTCTTT.

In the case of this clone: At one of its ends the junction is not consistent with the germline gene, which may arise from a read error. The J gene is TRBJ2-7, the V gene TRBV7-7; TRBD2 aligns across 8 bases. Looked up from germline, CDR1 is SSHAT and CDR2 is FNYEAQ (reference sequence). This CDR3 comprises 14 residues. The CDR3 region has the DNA TGTGCTAGCAACCAACTAGCGGATGGAGGCGAGCAGTACTTC. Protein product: CASNQLADGGEQYF.

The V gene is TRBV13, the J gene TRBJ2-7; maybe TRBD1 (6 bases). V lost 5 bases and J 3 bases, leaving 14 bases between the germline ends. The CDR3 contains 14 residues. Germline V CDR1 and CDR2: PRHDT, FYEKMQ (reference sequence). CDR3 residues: CASSPPDRNYEQYF. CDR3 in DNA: TGTGCCAGCAGCCCCCCCGACAGGAACTACGAGCAGTACTTC.

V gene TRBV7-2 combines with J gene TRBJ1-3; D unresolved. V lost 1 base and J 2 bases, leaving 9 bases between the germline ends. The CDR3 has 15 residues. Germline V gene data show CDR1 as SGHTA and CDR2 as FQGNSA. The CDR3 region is CASSLGFAPGNTIYF. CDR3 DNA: TGTGCCAGCAGCTTAGGCTTTGCACCTGGAAACACCATATATTTT. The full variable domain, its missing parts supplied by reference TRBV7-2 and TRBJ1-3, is GAGVSQSPSNKVTEKGKDVELRCDPISGHTALYWYRQSLGQGLEFLIYFQGNSAPDKSGLPSDRFSAERTGGSVSTLTIQRTQQEDSAVYLCASSLGFAPGNTIYFGEGSWLTVV.

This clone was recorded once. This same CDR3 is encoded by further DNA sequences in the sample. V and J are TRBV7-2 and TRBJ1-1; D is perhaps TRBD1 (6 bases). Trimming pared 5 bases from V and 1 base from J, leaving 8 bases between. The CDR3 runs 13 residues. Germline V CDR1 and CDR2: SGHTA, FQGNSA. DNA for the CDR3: TGTGCCAGCAGCCTACAGGGGAACACTGAAGCTTTCTTT. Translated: CASSLQGNTEAFF.

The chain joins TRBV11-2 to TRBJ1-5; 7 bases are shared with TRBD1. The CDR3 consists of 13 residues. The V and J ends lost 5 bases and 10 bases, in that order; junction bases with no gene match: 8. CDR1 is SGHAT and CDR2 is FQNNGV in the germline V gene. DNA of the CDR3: TGTGCCAGCAGCGCTATACAGGGGAGACCCCAGCATTTT. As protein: CASSAIQGRPQHF.

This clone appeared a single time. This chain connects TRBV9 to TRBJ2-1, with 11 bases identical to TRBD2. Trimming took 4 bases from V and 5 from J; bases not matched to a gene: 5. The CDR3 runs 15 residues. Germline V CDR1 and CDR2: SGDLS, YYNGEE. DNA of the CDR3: TGTGCCAGCAGCCCAGTAGCGGGAGGGCACAATGAGCAGTTCTTC. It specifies CASSPVAGGHNEQFF.

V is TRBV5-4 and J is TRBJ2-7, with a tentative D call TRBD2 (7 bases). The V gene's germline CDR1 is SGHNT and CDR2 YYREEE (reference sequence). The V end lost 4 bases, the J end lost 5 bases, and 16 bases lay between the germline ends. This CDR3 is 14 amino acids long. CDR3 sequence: CASSPGGRLHEQYF. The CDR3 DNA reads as TGTGCCAGCAGCCCGGGGGGCAGGCTCCACGAGCAGTACTTC.

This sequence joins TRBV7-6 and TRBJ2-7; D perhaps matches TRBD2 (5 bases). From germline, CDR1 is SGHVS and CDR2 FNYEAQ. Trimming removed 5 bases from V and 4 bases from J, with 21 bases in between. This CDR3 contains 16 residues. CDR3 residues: CASSPFGSSSSYEQYF. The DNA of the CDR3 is TGTGCCAGCAGCCCATTCGGGTCTAGCAGTTCTTACGAGCAGTACTTC.

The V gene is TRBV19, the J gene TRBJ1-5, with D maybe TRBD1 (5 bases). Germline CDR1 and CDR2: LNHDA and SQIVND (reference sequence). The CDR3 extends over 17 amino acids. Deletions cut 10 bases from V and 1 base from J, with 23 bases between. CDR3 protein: CATVGAGRKRSNQPQHF. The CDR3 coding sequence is TGTGCCACTGTCGGGGCAGGGCGAAAGCGGAGCAATCAGCCCCAGCATTTT.

CDR3 in amino acids: CASSGAGTEAFF. In DNA, the CDR3 is TGTGCCAGCTCAGGGGCTGGCACTGAAGCTTTCTTT. The chain has TRBV18 and TRBJ1-1, with D tentatively TRBD1 (5 bases). The CDR3 has 12 amino acids. The germline CDR1 and CDR2 sequences are KGHSH and LQKENI. V was clipped by 5 bases and J by 4 bases, with 8 bases between them.

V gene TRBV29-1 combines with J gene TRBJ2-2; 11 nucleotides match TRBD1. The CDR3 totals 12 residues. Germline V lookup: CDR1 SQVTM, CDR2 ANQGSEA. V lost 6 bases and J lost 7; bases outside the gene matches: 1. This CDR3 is CSVGQGGGELFF. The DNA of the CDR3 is TGCAGCGTGGGACAGGGGGGCGGGGAGCTGTTTTTT.

The CDR3 spells CASSLAVRESYNEQFF. In DNA, the CDR3 is TGCGCCAGCAGCTTGGCGGTGAGGGAATCCTACAATGAGCAGTTCTTC. The V call is TRBV5-1, the J call TRBJ2-1; tentative D call: TRBD2 (5 bases). Germline CDR1 SGHRS, CDR2 YFSETQ. This CDR3 has 16 residues. V was pared by 0 bases and J by 1 base, with 11 bases between.

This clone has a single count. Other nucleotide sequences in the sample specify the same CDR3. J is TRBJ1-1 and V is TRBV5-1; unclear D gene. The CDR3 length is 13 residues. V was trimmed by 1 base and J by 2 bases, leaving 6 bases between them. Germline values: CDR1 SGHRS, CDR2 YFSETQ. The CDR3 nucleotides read TGCGCCAGCAGCTTGTCGGCTAACACTGAAGCTTTCTTT. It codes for CASSLSANTEAFF.

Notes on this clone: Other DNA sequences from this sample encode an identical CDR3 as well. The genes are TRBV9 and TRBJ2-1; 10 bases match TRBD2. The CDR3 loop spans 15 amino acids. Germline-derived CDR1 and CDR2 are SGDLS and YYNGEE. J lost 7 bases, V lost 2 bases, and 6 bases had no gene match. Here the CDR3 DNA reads TGTGCCAGCAGCGTCTTAGCGGGGGGTGGAAATGAGCAGTTCTTC. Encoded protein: CASSVLAGGGNEQFF.

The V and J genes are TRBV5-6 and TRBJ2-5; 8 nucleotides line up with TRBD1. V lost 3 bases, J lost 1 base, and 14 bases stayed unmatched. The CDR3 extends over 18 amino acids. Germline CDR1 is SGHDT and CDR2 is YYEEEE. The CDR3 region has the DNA TGTGCCAGCAGCTCACTGGTCCGGGGGACAGGCGTCCAAGAGACCCAGTACTTC. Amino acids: CASSSLVRGTGVQETQYF.

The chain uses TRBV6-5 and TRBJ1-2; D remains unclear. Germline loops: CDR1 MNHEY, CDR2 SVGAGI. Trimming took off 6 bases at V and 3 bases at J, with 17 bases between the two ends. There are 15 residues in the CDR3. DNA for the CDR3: TGTGCCAGCAGACAACCATCGGGCAGAGACTATGGCTACACCTTC. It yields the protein CASRQPSGRDYGYTF.

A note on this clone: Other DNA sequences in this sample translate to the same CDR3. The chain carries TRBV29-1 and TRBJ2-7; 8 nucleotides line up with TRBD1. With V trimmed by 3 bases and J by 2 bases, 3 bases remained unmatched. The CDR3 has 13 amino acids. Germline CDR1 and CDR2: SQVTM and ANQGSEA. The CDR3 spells CSVDGTGPYEQYF. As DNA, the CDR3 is TGCAGCGTTGATGGGACAGGACCCTACGAGCAGTACTTC.

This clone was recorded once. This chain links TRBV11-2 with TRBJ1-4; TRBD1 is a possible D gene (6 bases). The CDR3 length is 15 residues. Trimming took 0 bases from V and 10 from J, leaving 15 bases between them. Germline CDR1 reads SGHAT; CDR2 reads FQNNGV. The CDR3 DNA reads TGTGCCAGCAGCTTAGAGGCAGGGGACTGGGGAAAACTGTTTTTT. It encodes CASSLEAGDWGKLFF.